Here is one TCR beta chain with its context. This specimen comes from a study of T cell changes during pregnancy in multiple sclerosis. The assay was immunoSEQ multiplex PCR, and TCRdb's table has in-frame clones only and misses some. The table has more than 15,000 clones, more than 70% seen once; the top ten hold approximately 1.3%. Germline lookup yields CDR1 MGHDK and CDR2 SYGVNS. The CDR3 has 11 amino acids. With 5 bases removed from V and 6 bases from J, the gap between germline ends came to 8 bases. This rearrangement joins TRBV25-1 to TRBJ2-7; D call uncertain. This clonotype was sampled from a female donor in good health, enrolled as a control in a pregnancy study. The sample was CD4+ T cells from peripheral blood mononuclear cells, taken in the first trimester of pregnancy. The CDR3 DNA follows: TGTGCCAGCAGTAGAGGCTTCGAGCAGTACTTC. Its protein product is CASSRGFEQYF.